This TCR beta chain was documented in a study of cytomegalovirus exposure and HLA in healthy donors. The table lists this clone with a count of one. Antigen unknown. Relative to the germline gene, one junction end is altered; a read error may explain this. The same CDR3 can be traced to other DNA sequences in this sample. Study-wide points: Cytomegalovirus association was assigned to about 180 TCR beta chains. In a later analysis, TCR beta V- and J-gene trimming was associated with a missense DCLRE1C variant. Earlier findings revealed that most TCR beta V segments proved productive either about 87% or about 30% of the time.

The CDR3 totals 13 residues. The germline V gene has CDR1 SGDLS and CDR2 YYNGEE. PCR amplification relied on 60 Vbeta primers (plus 13 Jbeta primers). Assay: immunoSEQ multiplex PCR; the TCRdb copy retains only in-frame clones and omits some. Of roughly 190,000 clones detected, around 73% appear once; the ten largest clones hold over 2%. The chain recombines TRBV9 with TRBJ1-3; no clear D. The sequencing sample was made of PBMCs. This receptor was obtained from a woman in her thirties in good health and CMV-seropositive. CDR3: CASSGRGGNTIYF. Written as DNA, the CDR3 is TGTGCCAGCAGCGGCAGAGGTGGAAACACCATATACTTT. The whole variable domain, filled in from reference TRBV9 and TRBJ1-3, reads DSGVTQTPKHLITATGQRVTLRCSPRSGDLSVYWYQQSLDQGLQFLIQYYNGEERAKGNILERFSAQQFPDLHSELNLSSLELGDSALYFCASSGRGGNTIYFGEGSWLTVV.